The 21 T cell receptor beta chains given below trace back to one sample, sequenced in a study of control samples from healthy donors and cancer patients. The assay was immunoSEQ multiplex PCR, and TCRdb's table has in-frame clones only and misses some. The data contain roughly 93,000 clones, 85% to 90% of them singletons. Sequenced sample: PBMCs. These receptor sequences come from a woman aged 45 to 65 with colorectal cancer.

The chain recombines TRBV29-1 with TRBJ2-5; the match to TRBD1 covers 7 bases. Germline CDR1 is SQVTM and CDR2 is ANQGSEA. Trimming removed 6 bases from V and 5 bases from J; junction bases left unmatched: 3. This CDR3 contains 11 residues. The CDR3 is CSVGQMETQYF. Here the CDR3 DNA reads TGCAGCGTGGGACAGATGGAGACCCAGTACTTC.

This clone occurred a few times. Other DNA sequences of this sample code for an identical CDR3. The rearrangement links TRBV7-3 to TRBJ2-3, with D perhaps given as TRBD1 or TRBD2 (6 bases each). Deletions cut 4 bases from V and 1 base from J, with 9 bases between. CDR3 length: 14 amino acids. CDR1 is SGHTA, CDR2 FQGTGA, per germline. In DNA form, the CDR3 reads TGTGCCAGCAGCTCGAGGGGGGGCACAGATACGCAGTATTTT. Translated, it gives CASSSRGGTDTQYF.

This CDR3 reads CAWKSSGNTIYF. Here the CDR3 DNA reads TGTGCCTGGAAGAGCTCTGGAAACACCATATATTTT. This chain links TRBV30 with TRBJ1-3; D not resolved. Trimming left V 4 bases short and J 0 bases short, with 4 bases between. There are 12 residues in the CDR3. CDR1 GTSNPN and CDR2 SVGIG come from the germline V gene (reference sequence).

The chain combines TRBV6-4 with TRBJ1-1; no clear D. CDR1 and CDR2 (germline): MRHNA, SNTAGT. The V end was cut by 6 bases, the J end by 1 base, with 9 bases between. The length of the CDR3 is 13 residues. The CDR3 nucleotides are TGTGCCAGCAGCCGCGACACGAACACTGAAGCTTTCTTT. Translation: CASSRDTNTEAFF.

This clone was found once. The rearrangement uses TRBV2 and TRBJ2-5; 10 bases match TRBD1. Looked up from germline, CDR1 is SNHLY and CDR2 is FYNNEI. This CDR3 is 15 amino acids long. The V and J ends lost 4 bases and 4 bases, in that order; junction bases with no gene match: 6. Here the CDR3 DNA reads TGTGCCAGCAGTGGGGTTAGGACAGGGGGAGAGACCCAGTACTTC. Protein sequence: CASSGVRTGGETQYF.

In nucleotides, the CDR3 is TGTGCTAGTGGTACGTCGGGGTCAGATCAGCCCCAGCATTTT. It encodes CASGTSGSDQPQHF. This sequence joins TRBV12-5 and TRBJ1-5; no clear D gene. The CDR3 consists of 14 residues. Between the trimmed V and J ends, which lost 5 bases and 5 bases, there was a span of 13 bases. Germline values: CDR1 LGHNT, CDR2 FRNRAP.

The rearrangement joins TRBV10-2 to TRBJ2-5; no clear D. Germline values: CDR1 WSHSY, CDR2 SAAADI. The ends were cut back, 4 bases at V and 0 bases at J, with 6 bases in the middle. The CDR3 spans 13 residues. CDR3 region: CASSAAYQETQYF. As DNA, the CDR3 is TGCGCCAGCAGTGCCGCGTACCAAGAGACCCAGTACTTC.

The chain has TRBV29-1 and TRBJ2-3, with D uncertain. The CDR3 runs to 14 residues. The V end lost 6 bases, the J end lost 1 base, and 14 bases lay between the germline ends. CDR1 is SQVTM, CDR2 ANQGSEA, per germline. CDR3 sequence: CSVGGQSGTDTQYF. The CDR3 coding sequence is TGCAGCGTGGGCGGCCAATCTGGCACAGATACGCAGTATTTT.

The rearrangement joins TRBV5-1 to TRBJ1-1; D unresolved. The CDR3 has 15 amino acids. The germline gives CDR1 SGHRS, CDR2 YFSETQ. V lost 0 bases and J lost 4, with 13 bases in between. CDR3 protein: CASSLAGGGSTEAFF. The CDR3 DNA reads TGCGCCAGCAGCTTGGCCGGTGGTGGAAGCACTGAAGCTTTCTTT.

The chain joins TRBV7-3 to TRBJ1-2, with TRBD1 matching 11 bases. The CDR3 covers 15 residues. CDR1 and CDR2 (germline): SGHTA, FQGTGA. The V gene end was trimmed by 5 bases and the J gene end by 4 bases; junction bases not matched to a gene: 6. The CDR3 sequence: CASSQTGTGGYGYTF. As DNA, the CDR3 is TGTGCCAGCAGCCAGACCGGGACAGGGGGCTATGGCTACACCTTC.

V usage is TRBV6-2 or TRBV6-3 and J usage is TRBJ2-5; 7 positions agree with TRBD1. The germline CDR1 and CDR2 sequences are MNHEY and SVGEGT. The CDR3 extends over 16 amino acids. Trimming took 5 bases from V and 5 from J; bases not matched to a gene: 14. This chain's CDR3 is CASSTHLSGTDETQYF. In nucleotides, the CDR3 is TGTGCCAGCAGTACTCATCTCTCCGGGACAGACGAGACCCAGTACTTC.

CDR3 sequence: CASSRTANTEAFF. The CDR3, as DNA: TGTGCCAGTAGTAGGACAGCGAACACTGAAGCTTTCTTT. The rearrangement joins TRBV19 to TRBJ1-1; a possible D gene is TRBD1 (6 bases). The CDR3 covers 13 residues. Germline lookup yields CDR1 LNHDA and CDR2 SQIVND (reference sequence). Trimming shortened V by 4 bases and J by 1 base, and 7 bases separated the two germline ends.

The V and J genes are TRBV20-1 and TRBJ2-7; D is perhaps TRBD1 or TRBD2 (5 bases each). Trimming stripped 3 bases from V and 4 bases from J, with 16 bases between. CDR3 length: 14 residues. Germline V CDR1 and CDR2: DFQATT, SNEGSKA (reference sequence). The CDR3 loop is CSASRGNRGYEQYV. CDR3 DNA: TGCAGTGCTAGTAGGGGCAACCGGGGTTACGAGCAGTACGTC.

The V call is TRBV10-3, the J call TRBJ2-3, with 7 bases that match TRBD2. CDR1 and CDR2 (germline): ENHRY, SYGVKD. Germline trimming cut 1 base from V and 3 bases from J; bases unmatched to any gene: 7. This CDR3 is 16 amino acids long. Here the CDR3 reads CAISELASGGTDTQYF. The CDR3 nucleotides are TGTGCCATCAGTGAGTTAGCTAGCGGAGGGACAGATACGCAGTATTTT.

The chain couples TRBV3-1 (or the pseudogene TRBV3-2) to TRBJ2-1, with unresolved D. The CDR3 is 13 residues long. V was cut by 0 bases and J by 12 bases, with 12 bases left in between. Germline V gene data show CDR1 as LGHDT and CDR2 as YNNKEL (reference sequence). Here the CDR3 DNA reads TGTGCCAGCAGCCAAGATGTGAGTACGGGGCAGTTCTTC. It encodes CASSQDVSTGQFF.

This chain joins TRBV24-1 and TRBJ2-5, with D maybe TRBD1 (6 bases). From germline, CDR1 is KGHDR and CDR2 SFDVKD. V was clipped by 6 bases and J by 2 bases, with 9 bases between them. The CDR3 is made up of 13 amino acids. The CDR3 DNA follows: TGTGCCACCAGTCAGGGGTCACAAGAGACCCAGTACTTC. This sequence encodes CATSQGSQETQYF.

The V call is TRBV28, the J call TRBJ1-5; 8 nucleotides agree with TRBD1. The CDR3 is made up of 14 amino acids. The germline V gene encodes CDR1 MDHEN and CDR2 SYDVKM. J was trimmed by 5 bases and V by 6 bases; bases with no gene match: 6. The CDR3 bases are TGTGCCAGCAGCCTGACAGGGGTTGATCAGCCCCAGCATTTT. It codes for CASSLTGVDQPQHF.

The V and J genes are TRBV6-6 and TRBJ2-2, with 9 bases identical to TRBD1. Germline V CDR1 and CDR2: MNHNY, SVGAGI (reference sequence). Losses at the gene ends were 0 bases for V and 5 bases for J; bases not matched to a gene: 4. This CDR3 contains 16 residues. For the CDR3, the DNA is TGTGCCAGCAGTTACTCGGGACAGGGTGAAACCGGGGAGCTGTTTTTT. Its translation is CASSYSGQGETGELFF.

The chain has TRBV27 and TRBJ1-6; tentative D call: TRBD1 (6 bases). With 2 bases removed from V and 4 bases from J, the gap between germline ends came to 15 bases. CDR1 and CDR2 from the germline V gene are MNHEY and SMNVEV (reference sequence). The CDR3 runs 17 residues. The CDR3 protein is CASSLMGAVAYNSPLHF. Here the CDR3 DNA reads TGTGCCAGCAGTTTAATGGGGGCCGTGGCATATAATTCACCCCTCCACTTT.

The V call is TRBV28, the J call TRBJ2-7; TRBD1 agrees at 7 bases. CDR1 and CDR2 (germline): MDHEN, SYDVKM. This CDR3 comprises 15 residues. Germline trimming cut 7 bases from V and 2 bases from J; bases unmatched to any gene: 11. The CDR3 spells CASTPLGGGTYEQYV. DNA of the CDR3: TGTGCCAGCACGCCCTTAGGGGGCGGAACCTACGAGCAGTACGTC.

The V and J genes are TRBV18 and TRBJ1-3; 8 bases agree with TRBD1. Germline V gene data show CDR1 as KGHSH and CDR2 as LQKENI. The V gene end was trimmed by 2 bases and the J gene end by 9 bases; junction bases not matched to a gene: 6. This CDR3 spans 14 amino acids. The CDR3 coding sequence is TGTGCCAGCTCACCAGGGACAGGCTTGGGCACCATATATTTT. Translated: CASSPGTGLGTIYF. Together with reference TRBV18 and TRBJ1-3, the CDR3 gives the full variable domain: NAGVMQNPRHLVRRRGQEARLRCSPMKGHSHVYWYRQLPEEGLKFMVYLQKENIIDESGMPKERFSAEFPKEGPSILRIQQVVRGDSAAYFCASSPGTGLGTIYFGEGSWLTVV.